Listed below are T cell receptor beta chains from one sample, sequenced in a study of PD-1 blockade in classical Hodgkin lymphoma. TCRdb's table, derived via immunoSEQ multiplex PCR, lists solely in-frame clones and lacks some. The sample gives 40,000 to 60,000 clones, about two thirds of which show up once; approximately 16% is in the top ten. Material: peripheral blood mononuclear cells (PBMCs), obtained before the second cycle of nivolumab. The source of these receptors is a human donor with classical Hodgkin lymphoma. Both conserved end residues are part of each CDR3. The D gene is left open where the match is weak. Clone size, where shown, is once, few, many, or a class for clones that have expanded.

CDR3: CASSLLAGAGTSDTQYF
DNA: TGTGCCAGCAGCTTACTAGCGGGAGCCGGGACATCAGATACGCAGTATTTT
J: TRBJ2-3
D: TRBD2
size: -
V: TRBV7-6

CDR3: CASSFGTGVKFF
DNA: TGTGCCAGCAGTTTCGGGACAGGGGTGAAGTTCTTC
J: TRBJ2-1
D: TRBD1
size: few
V: TRBV28

CDR3: CASSRLGRGETQYF
DNA: TGTGCCAGCAGCCGACTAGGGCGGGGGGAGACCCAGTACTTC
J: TRBJ2-5
D: TRBD2
size: -
V: TRBV6-1

CDR3: CASSYGQTGGYGYTF
DNA: TGTGCCAGCAGTTACGGACAGACAGGGGGCTATGGCTACACCTTC
J: TRBJ1-2
D: TRBD1
size: -
V: TRBV6-6

CDR3: CASKGLAGITDTQYF
DNA: TGTGCCAGCAAGGGACTAGCGGGGATCACAGATACGCAGTATTTT
J: TRBJ2-3
D: TRBD2
size: -
V: TRBV19

CDR3: CATKAISGANVLTF
DNA: TGCGCCACCAAGGCCATCTCTGGGGCCAACGTCCTGACTTTC
J: TRBJ2-6
D: -
size: -
V: TRBV5-1

CDR3: CASTSFRVGEQFF
DNA: TGTGCCAGCACCTCATTCAGGGTCGGTGAGCAGTTCTTC
J: TRBJ2-1
D: -
size: -
V: TRBV28

CDR3: CASSEQANTGELFF
DNA: TGTGCCAGCAGTGAACAAGCGAACACCGGGGAGCTGTTTTTT
J: TRBJ2-2
D: -
size: few
V: TRBV6-1

CDR3: CASSLIADTQYF
DNA: TGTGCCAGCAGCCTAATCGCAGATACGCAGTATTTT
J: TRBJ2-3
D: -
size: -
V: TRBV6-6

CDR3: CAVASVVNSPSNQPQHF
DNA: TGTGCCGTCGCATCTGTAGTCAACAGTCCAAGCAATCAGCCCCAGCATTTT
J: TRBJ1-5
D: -
size: -
V: TRBV10-3

CDR3: CSAWGQGFGNTIYF
DNA: TGCAGCGCTTGGGGGCAGGGTTTTGGAAACACCATATATTTT
J: TRBJ1-3
D: -
size: -
V: TRBV29-1

CDR3: CASRPPGQGDQPQHF
DNA: TGTGCAAGTCGCCCCCCTGGACAGGGTGATCAGCCCCAGCATTTT
J: TRBJ1-5
D: -
size: -
V: TRBV12-2

CDR3: CASSYSLAGSTDTQYF
DNA: TGTGCCAGCAGTTACAGTCTAGCGGGGAGCACAGATACGCAGTATTTT
J: TRBJ2-3
D: TRBD2
size: -
V: TRBV6-5

CDR3: CASSVGPTYNEQFF
DNA: TGTGCCAGCAGTGTAGGCCCTACCTACAATGAGCAGTTCTTC
J: TRBJ2-1
D: -
size: -
V: TRBV6-1

CDR3: CASPRSSGNTIYF
DNA: TGTGCCAGCCCGAGGAGCTCTGGAAACACCATATATTTT
J: TRBJ1-3
D: -
size: -
V: TRBV5-8

CDR3: CASSQQISGYTF
DNA: TGTGCCAGCTCACAACAGATCAGTGGCTACACCTTC
J: TRBJ1-2
D: -
size: -
V: TRBV18

CDR3: CASSGRQTHTGELFF
DNA: TGTGCCAGCAGCGGCCGACAGACTCACACCGGGGAGCTGTTTTTT
J: TRBJ2-2
D: -
size: -
V: TRBV7-2

CDR3: CASSRGNGFYGYTF
DNA: TGTGCCAGCAGCCGGGGAAACGGATTTTATGGCTACACCTTC
J: TRBJ1-2
D: -
size: few
V: TRBV14

CDR3: CASSISRAYEQYF
DNA: TGTGCCAGTAGTATCAGCAGGGCCTACGAGCAGTACTTC
J: TRBJ2-7
D: -
size: few
V: TRBV19

CDR3: CASSYLLAGGGNTQYF
DNA: TGTGCCAGCAGTTACCTACTAGCGGGAGGTGGGAATACGCAGTATTTT
J: TRBJ2-3
D: TRBD2
size: -
V: TRBV6-5

CDR3: CAWSRGGGRWETQYF
DNA: TGTGCCTGGAGTCGCGGGGGCGGGAGATGGGAGACCCAGTACTTC
J: TRBJ2-5
D: -
size: few
V: TRBV30

CDR3: CASSFGIAGGSVDTQYF
DNA: TGTGCCAGCAGCTTCGGGATAGCGGGAGGGTCCGTAGATACGCAGTATTTT
J: TRBJ2-3
D: TRBD2
size: few
V: TRBV7-3

CDR3: CASIARERYEQYF
DNA: TGTGCCAGCATAGCGCGGGAGCGTTACGAGCAGTACTTC
J: TRBJ2-7
D: TRBD2
size: few
V: TRBV6-5